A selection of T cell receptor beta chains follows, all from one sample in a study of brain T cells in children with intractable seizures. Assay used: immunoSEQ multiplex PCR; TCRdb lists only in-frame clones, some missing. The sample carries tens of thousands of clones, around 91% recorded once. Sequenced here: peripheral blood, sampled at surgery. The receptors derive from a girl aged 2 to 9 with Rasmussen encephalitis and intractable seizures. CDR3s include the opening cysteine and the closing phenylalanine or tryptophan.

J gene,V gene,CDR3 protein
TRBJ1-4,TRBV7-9,CASSLGGLGNEKLFF
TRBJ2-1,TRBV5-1,CASSFSGRPYNEQFF
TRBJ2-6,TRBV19,CASSLRSGANVLTF
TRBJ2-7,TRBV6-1,CASSEQRRSYEQYF
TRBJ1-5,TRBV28,CASMSGGAGFSNQPQHF
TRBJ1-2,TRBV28,CASSLNPTYGYTF
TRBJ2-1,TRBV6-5,CASRRLGNEQFF
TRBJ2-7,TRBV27,CASSFVAHSLYEQYF
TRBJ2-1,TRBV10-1,CASTGSSYNEQFF
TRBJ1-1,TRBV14,CASSPARGGGGTEAFF
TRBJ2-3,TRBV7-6,CASSLGQTSTDTQYF
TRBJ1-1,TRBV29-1,CSVVETEAFF
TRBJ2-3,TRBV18,CASSPSLATDTQYF
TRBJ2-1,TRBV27,CASSFGQYNEQFF
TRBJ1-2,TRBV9,CASSAIMGNYGYTF
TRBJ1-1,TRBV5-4,CASSLRNTEAFF
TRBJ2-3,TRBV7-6,CASSLIAGGADTQYF